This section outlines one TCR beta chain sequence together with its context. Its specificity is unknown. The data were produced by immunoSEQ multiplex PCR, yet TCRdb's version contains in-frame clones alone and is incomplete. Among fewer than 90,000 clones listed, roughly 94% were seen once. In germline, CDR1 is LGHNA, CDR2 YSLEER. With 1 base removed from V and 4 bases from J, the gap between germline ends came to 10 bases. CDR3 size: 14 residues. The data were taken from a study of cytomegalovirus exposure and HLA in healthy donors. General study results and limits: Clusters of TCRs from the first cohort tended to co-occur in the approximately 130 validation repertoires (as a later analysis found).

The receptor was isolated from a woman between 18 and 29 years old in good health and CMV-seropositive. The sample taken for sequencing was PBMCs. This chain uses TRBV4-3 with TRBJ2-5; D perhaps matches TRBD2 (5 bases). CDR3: CASSQVAGGETQYF. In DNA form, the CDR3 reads TGCGCCAGCAGCCAAGTTGCAGGAGGAGAGACCCAGTACTTC.